Listed below are T cell receptor beta chains from one sample, sequenced in a study of shared clonotypes between healthy human individuals. Generated by immunoSEQ multiplex PCR, the TCRdb table keeps only in-frame clones and is missing some. The sample yields roughly 500,000 clones, about 72% seen once. Material: PBMCs. The receptors derive from a woman in her thirties or forties in good health. Some clones in this sample may be carry-over from other donors' samples. CDR3s include the opening cysteine and the closing phenylalanine or tryptophan. The order of the fields is V gene, D gene, J gene, clone size, CDR3 protein, CDR3 DNA. The D gene is left open where the match is weak. Expanded clones get a size class; other rows say once, few or many, or leave the size out.

TRBV4-2	NA	TRBJ2-1	NA	CASSQNRLADYNEQFF	TGTGCCAGCAGCCAGAACAGGCTAGCAGACTACAATGAGCAGTTCTTC
TRBV10-3	NA	TRBJ1-1	NA	CAISESIGRNTEAFF	TGTGCCATCAGTGAGTCGATCGGCAGGAACACTGAAGCTTTCTTT
TRBV9	TRBD2	TRBJ2-3	NA	CASSGLAGEDADTQYF	TGTGCCAGCAGCGGTTTAGCGGGAGAAGATGCAGATACGCAGTATTTT
TRBV11-3	TRBD2	TRBJ2-3	NA	CASSLGLARTDTQYF	TGTGCCAGCAGCTTAGGACTAGCCCGCACAGATACGCAGTATTTT
TRBV5-1	NA	TRBJ2-2	NA	CASSLGLDSRTGELFF	TGCGCCAGCAGCTTGGGTCTAGATAGTCGGACCGGGGAGCTGTTTTTT
TRBV2	NA	TRBJ2-7	many	CASSDRQPYEQYF	TGTGCCAGCAGTGATAGGCAACCTTACGAGCAGTACTTC
TRBV2	TRBD2	TRBJ2-1	once	CASSRTSGRAYEQFF	TGTGCCAGCAGCCGGACTAGCGGGAGGGCCTATGAGCAGTTCTTC
TRBV19	TRBD1	TRBJ1-1	NA	CASSPQQGAGDTEAFF	TGTGCCAGTAGTCCCCAACAGGGGGCAGGAGACACTGAAGCTTTCTTT
TRBV28	NA	TRBJ2-3	once	CASRDVGDTQYF	TGTGCCAGCAGGGACGTTGGAGATACGCAGTATTTT
TRBV7-9	NA	TRBJ1-3	NA	CASSSDASSGNTIYF	TGTGCCAGCAGCTCGGACGCGTCTTCCGGAAACACCATATATTTT
TRBV27	TRBD1	TRBJ1-2	NA	CASSSRWSDRGYGYTF	TGTGCCAGCAGTTCCCGGTGGTCGGACAGGGGCTATGGCTACACCTTC
TRBV7-3	TRBD1	TRBJ2-1	NA	CASSQGQGTNEQFF	TGTGCCAGCAGCCAGGGACAGGGTACCAATGAGCAGTTCTTC
TRBV6-1	TRBD2	TRBJ2-1	NA	CASSEGHGGRALGEQFF	TGTGCCAGCAGTGAAGGCCACGGCGGGAGGGCCTTAGGTGAGCAGTTCTTC
TRBV28	NA	TRBJ1-5	NA	CASSFDKPQHF	TGTGCCAGCAGCTTTGACAAGCCCCAGCATTTT
TRBV4-2	NA	TRBJ2-1	NA	CASSNAGTELYNEQFF	TGTGCCAGCAGCAATGCCGGGACGGAACTTTACAATGAGCAGTTCTTC
TRBV7-3	NA	TRBJ1-1	few	CASSLNPTRTEAFF	TGTGCCAGCAGCTTAAATCCGACACGAACTGAAGCTTTCTTT
TRBV2	NA	TRBJ2-3	NA	CASSATDTQYF	TGTGCCAGCAGTGCCACAGATACGCAGTATTTT
TRBV2	NA	TRBJ2-4	NA	CASSVRQPKNIQYF	TGTGCCAGCAGTGTAAGACAGCCCAAAAACATTCAGTACTTC
TRBV13	TRBD2	TRBJ2-1	NA	CASSPRTSGRDREQFF	TGTGCCAGCAGCCCCCGGACTAGCGGGAGGGATCGTGAGCAGTTCTTC
TRBV4-1	NA	TRBJ1-1	NA	CASSQKNLAGEVTEAFF	TGCGCCAGCAGCCAAAAGAACCTCGCAGGGGAAGTAACTGAAGCTTTCTTT
TRBV6-1	TRBD1	TRBJ2-7	NA	CASTQTGGYSYEQYF	TGTGCCAGCACCCAAACAGGGGGATACTCCTACGAGCAGTACTTC
TRBV4-1	TRBD1	TRBJ1-5	NA	CASSQGNQGQGGQPQHF	TGCGCCAGCAGCCAAGGCAACCAGGGACAGGGTGGTCAGCCCCAGCATTTT